What follows are 27 T cell receptor beta chains derived from one specimen sequenced in a study of control samples from healthy donors and cancer patients. Method: immunoSEQ multiplex PCR; TCRdb's copy keeps in-frame clones and lacks some. The sample lists almost 85,000 clones; more than 65% were seen once. Sequencing was done on a sample of PBMCs. These receptors were collected from a man in his 60s with head and neck cancer.

The chain recombines TRBV4-1 with TRBJ1-2, with 7 bases lining up with TRBD1. The V segment lost 1 base and the J segment 5 bases; nucleotides outside the gene matches: 10. The CDR3 runs to 16 residues. Germline CDR1 is MGHRA and CDR2 is YSYEKL. CDR3 DNA sequence: TGCGCCAGCAGCCAAGGTGGGACAGAGCGCTTTTATGGCTACACCTTC. Translating gives CASSQGGTERFYGYTF.

The chain joins TRBV28 to TRBJ2-7; 10 nucleotides agree with TRBD2. V dropped 4 bases and J dropped 2; count of bases not matched to a gene: 5. The germline V gene encodes CDR1 MDHEN and CDR2 SYDVKM. The CDR3 totals 15 residues. Here the CDR3 DNA reads TGTGCCAGCAGTTGGAGCGGGAGGGGCGCCTACGAGCAGTACTTC. Amino acids: CASSWSGRGAYEQYF.

This clone was observed a handful of times. The V call is TRBV3-1 (or the pseudogene TRBV3-2), the J call TRBJ1-2, with D possibly TRBD1 on 5 matching bases. The CDR3 is made up of 14 amino acids. V was cut by 2 bases and J by 10 bases, with 17 bases left in between. CDR1 LGHDT and CDR2 YNNKEL come from the germline V gene (reference sequence). DNA of the CDR3: TGTGCCAGCAGCCAAACCCCCCCGGGACGTCACTACACCTTC. It yields the protein CASSQTPPGRHYTF.

V and J are TRBV18 and TRBJ1-1; D is possibly TRBD1 (6 bases). V was trimmed by 3 bases and J by 1 base, leaving 12 bases between them. Germline values: CDR1 KGHSH, CDR2 LQKENI. The CDR3 totals 15 residues. CDR3 nucleotide sequence: TGTGCCAGCTCACCCCGGCAGACAGGGAACACTGAAGCTTTCTTT. Encoded protein: CASSPRQTGNTEAFF.

The CDR3 loop reads CASSPQSLDEQYF. The CDR3 DNA follows: TGTGCCAGCAGTCCCCAGAGCTTAGACGAGCAGTACTTC. V gene TRBV27 combines with J gene TRBJ2-7, with D unclear. The CDR3 contains 13 residues. CDR1 is MNHEY and CDR2 is SMNVEV in the germline V gene (reference sequence). V lost 5 bases to trimming and J lost 5 bases, with 13 bases between them.

On this clone: The conserved closing phenylalanine or tryptophan is absent in this CDR3, likely reflecting a read error. CDR3 bases: TGTGCCAGCAGCCAAGTCGGCTATGGCTACACCCTC. This sequence encodes CASSQVGYGYTL. This chain connects TRBV3-1 (or the pseudogene TRBV3-2) to TRBJ1-2; D is uncertain. Looked up from germline, CDR1 is LGHDT and CDR2 is YNNKEL (reference sequence). V was cut by 1 base and J by 4 bases, with 4 bases left in between. CDR3 length equals 12 residues.

The chain uses TRBV27 and TRBJ1-4; D is perhaps TRBD1 (5 bases). The CDR3 runs 16 residues. Germline CDR1 is MNHEY and CDR2 is SMNVEV (reference sequence). Trimming removed 1 base from V and 7 bases from J, with 16 bases in between. This CDR3 is CASSLLAGSGGEKLFF. CDR3 nucleotides: TGTGCCAGCAGTTTATTGGCAGGGTCCGGGGGTGAAAAACTGTTTTTT. Full variable domain (remainder filled in from reference TRBV27 and TRBJ1-4): EAQVTQNPRYLITVTGKKLTVTCSQNMNHEYMSWYRQDPGLGLRQIYYSMNVEVTDKGDVPEGYKVSRKEKRNFPLILESPSPNQTSLYFCASSLLAGSGGEKLFFGSGTQLSVL.

The rearrangement uses TRBV5-1 and TRBJ2-7; maybe TRBD1 (5 bases). The V end lost 4 bases, the J end lost 4 bases, and 9 bases lay between the germline ends. The CDR3 is 12 amino acids. Germline CDR1 reads SGHRS; CDR2 reads YFSETQ. The CDR3 spells CASSETEYEQYF. CDR3 sequence (DNA): TGCGCCAGCAGCGAGACAGAATACGAGCAGTACTTC.

V and J are TRBV30 and TRBJ2-4; D uncertain. Looked up from germline, CDR1 is GTSNPN and CDR2 is SVGIG (reference sequence). The V and J ends lost 4 bases and 1 base respectively, with 8 bases between them. The CDR3 is made up of 13 amino acids. The CDR3 loop reads CAWTPGAKNIQYF. CDR3 nucleotide sequence: TGTGCCTGGACCCCCGGGGCCAAAAACATTCAGTACTTC.

The J gene is TRBJ2-1, the V gene TRBV5-1, with 12 bases matching TRBD2. The junction had 10 bases not matched to a gene; V was cut back by 4 bases and J by 8 bases. The CDR3 has 16 amino acids. Looked up from germline, CDR1 is SGHRS and CDR2 is YFSETQ. The CDR3 reads CASSPFLAGGQYEQFF. CDR3 nucleotides: TGCGCCAGCAGCCCATTCCTAGCGGGAGGGCAGTATGAGCAGTTCTTC. Full variable domain (remainder filled in from reference TRBV5-1 and TRBJ2-1): KAGVTQTPRYLIKTRGQQVTLSCSPISGHRSVSWYQQTPGQGLQFLFEYFSETQRNKGNFPGRFSGRQFSNSRSEMNVSTLELGDSALYLCASSPFLAGGQYEQFFGPGTRLTVL.

The chain has TRBV5-5 and TRBJ1-2; 10 bases are shared with TRBD1. After removal of 4 bases from V and 9 bases from J, the junction contained 9 bases not matched to a gene. From germline, CDR1 is SGHKS and CDR2 YYEKEE (reference sequence). The CDR3 covers 14 residues. Here the CDR3 reads CASSPWTGGSRYTF. The CDR3 DNA is TGTGCCAGCAGCCCCTGGACAGGGGGATCTCGCTACACCTTC.

The genes are TRBV2 and TRBJ2-5; 7 bases align to TRBD2. The CDR3 runs to 14 residues. V dropped 6 bases and J dropped 4; count of bases not matched to a gene: 8. Per the germline V gene, CDR1 is SNHLY and CDR2 is FYNNEI. DNA of the CDR3: TGTGCCAGCAGCAATTTGGGGGGGGGAGAGACCCAGTACTTC. Encoded protein: CASSNLGGGETQYF.

The V gene is TRBV19, the J gene TRBJ2-7, with 10 nucleotides matching TRBD1. The CDR3 is 14 amino acids. V dropped 4 bases and J dropped 3; count of bases not matched to a gene: 3. Germline-derived CDR1 and CDR2 are LNHDA and SQIVND (reference sequence). The CDR3 is CASSRDRGNYEQYF. CDR3 coding DNA: TGTGCCAGTAGTAGGGACAGGGGAAACTACGAGCAGTACTTC.

The chain recombines TRBV7-9 with TRBJ1-2; perhaps TRBD1 as D (5 bases). The germline V gene has CDR1 SEHNR and CDR2 FQNEAQ (reference sequence). This CDR3 region has 15 residues. Trimming took 2 bases from V and 2 from J, leaving 12 bases between them. CDR3 amino acids: CASSLRGEDNYGYTF. The CDR3 DNA reads TGTGCCAGCAGCTTACGGGGCGAAGACAACTATGGCTACACCTTC.

V is TRBV11-3 and J is TRBJ2-1, with TRBD2 identical over 11 bases. V shed 4 bases, J shed 6 bases, and the junction held 8 bases outside the gene matches. Germline CDR1 is SGHNT and CDR2 is YENEEA. The CDR3 consists of 16 residues. CDR3 coding DNA: TGTGCCAGCAGCTATTACGGGACTAGCGGATCCAATGAGCAGTTCTTC. This encodes CASSYYGTSGSNEQFF.

This chain links TRBV5-1 with TRBJ2-5, with TRBD2 identical over 12 bases. V shed 0 bases, J shed 4 bases, and the junction held 7 bases outside the gene matches. Germline loops: CDR1 SGHRS, CDR2 YFSETQ. The CDR3 has 17 amino acids. In DNA, the CDR3 is TGCGCCAGCAGCTTGGCCCGGCTAGCGGGAGGGGGAGAGACCCAGTACTTC. Translating it yields CASSLARLAGGGETQYF.

The rearrangement uses TRBV4-1 and TRBJ2-5; 14 bases fit TRBD2. The CDR3 is 20 residues long. V lost 1 base and J lost 4; bases outside the gene matches: 14. Germline V gene lookup returns CDR1 MGHRA and CDR2 YSYEKL. In nucleotides, the CDR3 is TGCGCCAGCAGCCAAGGCCCAGGACTAGCGGGAGGCGTCGTGGGAGAGACCCAGTACTTC. Translated: CASSQGPGLAGGVVGETQYF.

This clone was counted only a few times. The V gene is TRBV29-1, the J gene TRBJ2-7; maybe TRBD2 (5 bases). V was trimmed by 5 bases and J by 3 bases, leaving 20 bases between them. This CDR3 comprises 15 residues. Germline assignment: CDR1 SQVTM and CDR2 ANQGSEA. As DNA, the CDR3 is TGCAGCGTTCAACCAAACCGCGGAGGCCGCTACGAGCAGTACTTC. It is translated as CSVQPNRGGRYEQYF.

The V gene is TRBV3-1 (or the pseudogene TRBV3-2), the J gene TRBJ2-5, with D tentatively TRBD2 (6 bases). CDR1 is LGHDT, CDR2 YNNKEL, per germline (reference sequence). The CDR3 loop spans 13 amino acids. Trimming removed 5 bases from V and 7 bases from J, with 14 bases in between. CDR3: CASSYGGSGTQYF. The CDR3, as DNA: TGTGCCAGCAGCTATGGGGGGTCGGGGACCCAGTACTTC.

The chain carries TRBV3-1 (or the pseudogene TRBV3-2) and TRBJ2-3; TRBD2 matches 9 bases. CDR3 size: 16 residues. CDR1 and CDR2 from the germline V gene are LGHDT and YNNKEL (reference sequence). The ends lost 4 bases at V and 3 bases at J; junction bases unmatched: 8. CDR3 region: CASSRGSGSQTDTQYF. For the CDR3, the DNA is TGTGCCAGCAGCCGGGGTAGCGGGAGTCAGACAGATACGCAGTATTTT.

The rearrangement joins TRBV2 to TRBJ2-1, with D tentatively TRBD2 (7 bases). Trimming took off 6 bases at V and 9 bases at J, with 21 bases between the two ends. The CDR3 has 15 amino acids. Germline V gene data show CDR1 as SNHLY and CDR2 as FYNNEI. CDR3 sequence reads: CASSPLQGRGGEQFF. DNA of the CDR3: TGTGCCAGCAGCCCTTTGCAGGGGCGCGGGGGTGAGCAGTTCTTC.

The rearrangement links TRBV15 to TRBJ2-3; D is tentatively TRBD1 or TRBD2 (5 bases each). V lost 3 bases to trimming and J lost 5 bases, with 18 bases between them. Germline CDR1 reads LNHNV; CDR2 reads YYDKDF (reference sequence). This CDR3 is built from 16 residues. The CDR3 DNA is TGTGCCACCAGCAGGTTCCAGGGACCCTTCAGAGATACGCAGTATTTT. It yields the protein CATSRFQGPFRDTQYF.

The chain links TRBV5-4 to TRBJ1-1; possibly TRBD1 for D (6 bases). The V gene's germline CDR1 is SGHNT and CDR2 YYREEE (reference sequence). CDR3 length equals 16 residues. Trimming cost V 2 bases and J 3 bases, with 17 bases left between them. The CDR3 loop is CASSFPGADVDTEAFF. In DNA, the CDR3 is TGTGCCAGCAGCTTCCCAGGGGCCGATGTGGACACTGAAGCTTTCTTT.

The rearrangement links TRBV11-2 to TRBJ2-7; 9 bases are shared with TRBD1. The CDR3 runs to 15 residues. CDR1 SGHAT and CDR2 FQNNGV come from the germline V gene. V dropped 5 bases and J dropped 5; count of bases not matched to a gene: 10. The CDR3 DNA follows: TGTGCCAGCAGCCAATTACCGGGACAGGGCGACGAGCAGTACTTC. Its translation: CASSQLPGQGDEQYF.

This clone is judged medium-sized. V usage is TRBV19 and J usage is TRBJ1-2; 7 nucleotides line up with TRBD1. J was trimmed by 4 bases and V by 5 bases; bases with no gene match: 16. CDR1 is LNHDA and CDR2 is SQIVND in the germline V gene (reference sequence). The CDR3 is 17 residues long. CDR3 DNA: TGTGCCAGTAGTGACCTCCTCCGGGACAGAAGTGGCTATGGCTACACCTTC. It specifies CASSDLLRDRSGYGYTF.

This clone was picked up one time. The chain combines TRBV6-2 or TRBV6-3 with TRBJ1-5; D is perhaps TRBD1 (6 bases). Germline CDR1 and CDR2: MNHEY and SVGEGT. Trimming stripped 2 bases from V and 4 bases from J, with 15 bases between. This CDR3 has 16 amino acids. This CDR3 is CASSYPRGGGNQPQHF. The CDR3 DNA reads as TGTGCCAGCAGTTACCCTCGGGGGGGCGGGAATCAGCCCCAGCATTTT.

This clone occurred a few times. The rearrangement links TRBV4-1 to TRBJ1-2, with a possible D match to TRBD1 (5 bases). CDR3 length: 14 residues. The germline V gene has CDR1 MGHRA and CDR2 YSYEKL. Trimming took off 1 base at V and 8 bases at J, with 14 bases between the two ends. CDR3: CASSQGQGLGGYTF. Written as DNA, the CDR3 is TGCGCCAGCAGCCAAGGGCAGGGCCTCGGGGGCTACACCTTC.